Below, 10 T cell receptor beta chains from the same sample are listed, as sequenced in a study of long-term antiretroviral therapy in people with HIV. Investigators performed immunoSEQ version v3.0 at survey level. Only in-frame clones appear in the TCRdb table, and some are missing; sequencing was by immunoSEQ multiplex PCR. The repertoire has about 30,000 clones, approximately 94% of them found once; the top ten carry less than 3%. This specimen consisted of unsorted PBMCs, obtained about 7.4 years after starting antiretroviral therapy. These receptor sequences come from a man aged 45-65 years with HIV.

This chain links TRBV2 with TRBJ1-1; D ambiguous. Trimming shortened V by 0 bases and J by 7 bases, and 9 bases separated the two germline ends. The CDR3 loop spans 13 amino acids. Germline V gene sequence: CDR1 SNHLY, CDR2 FYNNEI. As DNA, the CDR3 is TGTGCCAGCAGTGAAGCGGGGTCGCTTGAAGCTTTCTTT. This codes for CASSEAGSLEAFF.

The chain has TRBV7-2 and TRBJ1-2; the D gene is possibly TRBD1 (6 bases). V shed 4 bases and J shed 2 bases, with 11 bases lying between them. Germline values: CDR1 SGHTA, CDR2 FQGNSA. The CDR3 covers 14 residues. The CDR3 spells CASSSRGQNYGYTF. In DNA, the CDR3 is TGTGCCAGCAGCTCGCGGGGGCAAAACTATGGCTACACCTTC. Supplemented by reference TRBV7-2 and TRBJ1-2, the full variable domain reads GAGVSQSPSNKVTEKGKDVELRCDPISGHTALYWYRQSLGQGLEFLIYFQGNSAPDKSGLPSDRFSAERTGGSVSTLTIQRTQQEDSAVYLCASSSRGQNYGYTFGSGTRLTVV.

The gene calls are TRBV30 and TRBJ2-7; D may be TRBD1 (6 bases). Looked up from germline, CDR1 is GTSNPN and CDR2 is SVGIG (reference sequence). Between the trimmed V and J ends, which lost 4 bases and 1 base, there was a span of 14 bases. There are 14 residues in the CDR3. DNA for the CDR3: TGTGCCTGGAACCCAGGGGATTGGTCCTACGAGCAGTACTTC. Residues: CAWNPGDWSYEQYF.

The chain combines TRBV7-6 with TRBJ2-2, with TRBD1 identical over 10 bases. The CDR3 sequence is 17 residues long. Trimming removed 4 bases from V and 7 bases from J; junction bases left unmatched: 12. Germline-derived CDR1 and CDR2 are SGHVS and FNYEAQ. CDR3 in amino acids: CASSSLPPGTGVGELFF. Written as DNA, the CDR3 is TGTGCCAGCAGCTCTTTACCGCCCGGGACAGGGGTCGGGGAGCTGTTTTTT.

This chain joins TRBV6-1 and TRBJ2-7; D is perhaps TRBD1 (6 bases). V was pared by 1 base and J by 0 bases, with 10 bases between. Per germline, CDR1 MNHNS and CDR2 SASEGT. CDR3 length: 15 residues. CDR3 loop: CASSEEPGVSYEQYF. CDR3 sequence (DNA): TGTGCCAGCAGTGAAGAGCCAGGGGTCTCCTACGAGCAGTACTTC.

The chain couples TRBV13 to TRBJ2-3, with 8 bases that match TRBD1. Germline-derived CDR1 and CDR2 are PRHDT and FYEKMQ (reference sequence). V lost 4 bases to trimming and J lost 4 bases; unmatched junction nucleotides: 10. CDR3 length: 16 residues. The CDR3 coding sequence is TGTGCCAGCAGCTCTTTTCGACAGGGGATCCCAGATACGCAGTATTTT. It translates to CASSSFRQGIPDTQYF.

J is TRBJ1-2 and V is TRBV18; the D gene is possibly TRBD1 (5 bases). Germline V gene lookup returns CDR1 KGHSH and CDR2 LQKENI. With 2 bases removed from V and 5 bases from J, the gap between germline ends came to 12 bases. The CDR3 is 14 residues long. The CDR3 DNA sequence: TGTGCCAGCTCACCAAAACAGGATTCGTATGGCTACACCTTC. Its protein product is CASSPKQDSYGYTF.

The chain combines TRBV7-2 with TRBJ2-7; 7 bases match TRBD1. V shed 3 bases and J 1 base; nucleotides not matched to a gene: 3. Germline V gene lookup returns CDR1 SGHTA and CDR2 FQGNSA. The CDR3 spans 14 residues. For the CDR3, the DNA is TGTGCCAGCAGCTTTGGGACAGCTTCCTACGAGCAGTACTTC. Translation: CASSFGTASYEQYF.

The CDR3 bases are TGTGCCAGCAGCCCCACGCCGACTAGTAGGTCGGACATTCAGTACTTC. This sequence encodes CASSPTPTSRSDIQYF. The chain carries TRBV14 and TRBJ2-4; D is perhaps TRBD2 (6 bases). The CDR3 has 16 amino acids. V lost 4 bases and J lost 8, with 21 bases in between. CDR1 and CDR2 (germline): SGHDN, FVKESK.

This rearrangement joins TRBV30 to TRBJ2-1, with a tentative D call TRBD2 (5 bases). V lost 0 bases and J 7 bases, leaving 7 bases between the germline ends. Germline lookup yields CDR1 GTSNPN and CDR2 SVGIG (reference sequence). This CDR3 comprises 12 residues. CDR3 sequence reads: CAWSVTGNEQFF. The CDR3, as DNA: TGTGCCTGGAGTGTAACGGGAAATGAGCAGTTCTTC.